These T cell receptor beta chains were read from a single sample in a study of T cell repertoires in cytomegalovirus infection. TCRdb redid the calling of the reads with MiXCR, one entry per CDR3 protein. The table lists fewer than 550,000 distinct CDR3 sequences, 30% to 40% of them singletons. Material: PBMCs. These receptors were taken from a human donor in good health (CMV status not recorded). Some clones in this sample may be carry-over from other donors' samples. Both conserved end residues are part of each CDR3. A D gene is named only where the DNA matches it firmly. Expanded clones get a size class; other rows say once, few or many, or leave the size out.

J: TRBJ2-7; V: TRBV6-5; size: few; D: .; CDR3: CASSYKGGRGEQYF; DNA: TGTGCCAGCAGTTACAAGGGGGGCAGAGGCGAGCAGTACTTC
J: TRBJ2-7; V: TRBV6-5; size: .; D: TRBD2; CDR3: CASSRASGGGLVYEQYF; DNA: TGTGCCAGCAGTCGGGCTTCCGGCGGGGGACTTGTCTACGAGCAGTACTTC
J: TRBJ2-1; V: TRBV6-5; size: .; D: .; CDR3: CASSYLPGFEQFF; DNA: TGTGCCAGCAGTTACTTGCCCGGGTTCGAGCAGTTCTTC
J: TRBJ1-2; V: TRBV29-1; size: .; D: .; CDR3: CSVKNPGYGYTF; DNA: TGCAGCGTCAAAAATCCGGGCTATGGCTACACCTTC
J: TRBJ2-5; V: TRBV2; size: .; D: TRBD2; CDR3: CASISRAGVETQYF; DNA: TGTGCCAGCATTTCGCGGGCGGGGGTTGAGACCCAGTACTTC
J: TRBJ2-1; V: TRBV18; size: .; D: TRBD2; CDR3: CASSPPGGGEQFF; DNA: TGTGCCAGCTCACCTCCGGGGGGTGGTGAGCAGTTCTTC
J: TRBJ2-5; V: TRBV15; size: .; D: TRBD1; CDR3: CATSRGPGTEIQETQYF; DNA: TGTGCCACCAGCAGAGGTCCCGGGACAGAGATCCAAGAGACCCAGTACTTC
J: TRBJ1-4; V: TRBV28; size: few; D: .; CDR3: CASSPRKGLRNEKLFF; DNA: TGTGCCAGCAGTCCCCGCAAGGGACTGAGAAATGAAAAACTGTTTTTT
J: TRBJ1-4; V: TRBV28; size: .; D: TRBD1; CDR3: CASISPVGTGKEKLFF; DNA: TGTGCCAGCATTTCCCCCGTAGGGACAGGGAAGGAAAAACTGTTTTTT
J: TRBJ2-3; V: TRBV7-8; size: many; D: .; CDR3: CASSLVGAGDTQYF; DNA: TGTGCCAGCAGCTTAGTTGGGGCCGGAGATACGCAGTATTTT
J: TRBJ1-2; V: TRBV7-2; size: many; D: TRBD1; CDR3: CASSLAGQGNHGYTF; DNA: TGTGCCAGCAGCTTAGCGGGACAGGGAAATCATGGCTACACCTTC
J: TRBJ2-3; V: TRBV5-1; size: .; D: .; CDR3: CASSMKDTQYF; DNA: TGCGCCAGCAGCATGAAAGATACGCAGTATTTT
J: TRBJ1-2; V: TRBV27; size: few; D: .; CDR3: CASRQGGQYYGYTF; DNA: TGTGCCAGCAGACAGGGCGGTCAGTACTATGGCTACACCTTC
J: TRBJ1-3; V: TRBV7-6; size: few; D: TRBD1; CDR3: CASSLAGTGAIGSGNTIYF; DNA: TGTGCCAGCAGCTTAGCCGGGACAGGGGCCATTGGCTCTGGAAACACCATATATTTT
J: TRBJ2-5; V: TRBV29-1; size: .; D: .; CDR3: CSVEEDSKETQYF; DNA: TGCAGCGTTGAAGAGGACTCAAAAGAGACCCAGTACTTC
J: TRBJ2-7; V: TRBV6-6; size: .; D: TRBD1; CDR3: CASGQGQGTYEQYF; DNA: TGTGCCAGCGGACAGGGTCAAGGGACCTACGAGCAGTACTTC
J: TRBJ2-1; V: TRBV18; size: .; D: .; CDR3: CASSPPGGNEQFF; DNA: TGTGCCAGCTCACCACCCGGGGGCAATGAGCAGTTCTTC
J: TRBJ1-2; V: TRBV13; size: .; D: .; CDR3: CASSLPETGSGYTF; DNA: TGTGCCAGCAGCTTACCCGAAACAGGGTCTGGCTACACCTTC
J: TRBJ2-3; V: TRBV6-1; size: .; D: TRBD2; CDR3: CASSEALAGGPGTQYF; DNA: TGTGCCAGCAGTGAAGCTCTAGCGGGGGGGCCGGGTACGCAGTATTTT
J: TRBJ1-1; V: TRBV4-1; size: .; D: .; CDR3: CASSQEDRFTEAFF; DNA: TGCGCCAGCAGCCAAGAAGACAGGTTCACTGAAGCTTTCTTT
J: TRBJ1-6; V: TRBV5-1; size: .; D: .; CDR3: CASSLARTDNNSPLHF; DNA: TGCGCCAGCAGCCTGGCGCGGACGGATAATAATTCACCCCTCCACTTT
J: TRBJ2-7; V: TRBV6-5; size: few; D: TRBD1; CDR3: CASSTRTGSSYEQYF; DNA: TGTGCCAGCAGTACCCGGACAGGGAGCTCCTACGAGCAGTACTTC
J: TRBJ1-1; V: TRBV11-2; size: .; D: TRBD1; CDR3: CASSLTGTGGTEAFF; DNA: TGTGCCAGCAGCCTCACCGGGACAGGGGGCACTGAAGCTTTCTTT
J: TRBJ2-1; V: TRBV7-9; size: .; D: .; CDR3: CASSSTVLRSPYNEQFF; DNA: TGTGCCAGCAGCTCCACAGTCCTAAGATCCCCCTACAATGAGCAGTTCTTC
J: TRBJ1-1; V: TRBV29-1; size: many; D: .; CDR3: CSVETPRGAAPTNTEAFF; DNA: TGCAGCGTTGAGACACCGAGGGGTGCGGCACCTACGAACACTGAAGCTTTCTTT
J: TRBJ2-5; V: TRBV10-3; size: .; D: TRBD2; CDR3: CAIGGLAGPETQYF; DNA: TGTGCCATCGGGGGACTAGCGGGGCCAGAGACCCAGTACTTC
J: TRBJ1-5; V: TRBV7-9; size: few; D: .; CDR3: CASSLAPGSGNQPQHF; DNA: TGTGCCAGCAGCTTAGCGCCAGGGAGTGGGAATCAGCCCCAGCATTTT
J: TRBJ1-5; V: TRBV19; size: .; D: .; CDR3: CASRQTYSNQPQHF; DNA: TGTGCCAGTAGACAGACTTATAGCAATCAGCCCCAGCATTTT
J: TRBJ2-3; V: TRBV10-2; size: .; D: TRBD2; CDR3: CASSGPSGGTDTQYF; DNA: TGCGCCAGCAGTGGTCCTAGCGGGGGCACAGATACGCAGTATTTT
J: TRBJ1-2; V: TRBV18; size: few; D: .; CDR3: CASSQQRSNLLPF; DNA: TGTGCCAGCTCTCAACAGCGTTCCAACCTGTTGCCCTTC
J: TRBJ1-4; V: TRBV19; size: many; D: .; CDR3: CASSILTAPEKLFF; DNA: TGTGCCAGTAGTATCTTGACAGCGCCCGAAAAACTGTTTTTT
J: TRBJ2-7; V: TRBV12-3/TRBV12-4; size: many; D: TRBD1; CDR3: CASSQGQGNEQYF; DNA: TGTGCCAGCAGCCAGGGACAGGGGAACGAGCAGTACTTC
J: TRBJ1-5; V: TRBV6-1; size: few; D: TRBD1; CDR3: CASKSGQGFRQPQHF; DNA: TGTGCCAGCAAGTCTGGACAGGGTTTTCGGCAGCCCCAGCATTTT
J: TRBJ2-7; V: TRBV14; size: few; D: TRBD2; CDR3: CASSQAAGSGMYEQYF; DNA: TGTGCCAGCAGCCAGGCAGCGGGGTCTGGTATGTACGAGCAGTACTTC
J: TRBJ2-2; V: TRBV11-1; size: few; D: .; CDR3: CASSPKGSGELFF; DNA: TGTGCCAGCAGCCCAAAGGGGTCCGGGGAGCTGTTTTTT
J: TRBJ1-1; V: TRBV29-1; size: .; D: .; CDR3: CSVTNTEAVF; DNA: TGCAGCGTCACAAACACTGAAGCTGTCTTT
J: TRBJ2-3; V: TRBV20-1; size: many; D: TRBD2; CDR3: CSTSGGAGDTQYF; DNA: TGCAGTACTAGCGGGGGGGCCGGAGATACGCAGTATTTT
J: TRBJ2-7; V: TRBV7-8; size: .; D: .; CDR3: CASTSLGGETYEQYF; DNA: TGTGCCAGCACGTCCCTCGGCGGGGAAACCTACGAGCAGTACTTC
J: TRBJ2-7; V: TRBV12-3/TRBV12-4; size: few; D: .; CDR3: CASSLTGPSEQYF; DNA: TGTGCCAGCAGTTTAACGGGACCCAGTGAGCAGTACTTC
J: TRBJ2-5; V: TRBV12-3/TRBV12-4; size: few; D: TRBD1; CDR3: CASSPFRQGVETQYF; DNA: TGTGCCAGCAGTCCGTTTCGACAGGGGGTAGAGACCCAGTACTTC
J: TRBJ2-1; V: TRBV6-1; size: .; D: .; CDR3: CASSVGRTRHNEQFF; DNA: TGTGCCAGCAGTGTAGGGCGAACTCGACATAATGAGCAGTTCTTC
J: TRBJ2-5; V: TRBV7-2; size: .; D: .; CDR3: CASSLEWEPGTQYF; DNA: TGTGCCAGCAGCTTAGAATGGGAACCGGGGACCCAGTACTTC
J: TRBJ1-2; V: TRBV12-3/TRBV12-4; size: few; D: TRBD1; CDR3: CASSFFAGGNVHGYTF; DNA: TGTGCCAGCAGTTTTTTTGCAGGGGGCAATGTCCATGGCTACACCTTC
J: TRBJ2-7; V: TRBV7-9; size: many; D: .; CDR3: CASSLKYEQYF; DNA: TGTGCCAGCAGCTTAAAGTACGAGCAGTACTTC
J: TRBJ2-7; V: TRBV10-3; size: many; D: TRBD1; CDR3: CAISEGETGPSSYEQYF; DNA: TGTGCCATCAGTGAGGGAGAGACAGGGCCGAGCTCCTACGAGCAGTACTTC